This note documents a single T cell receptor (beta chain) sequence. The record originates from a study of blood T cell repertoires in COVID-19. In the study overall: Samples of COVID-19 (acute and convalescent) were obtained from the United States, Italy and Spain.

Measured with immunoSEQ multiplex PCR; TCRdb has only the in-frame clones, and not every one. The data contain 150,000 to 180,000 clones, 80% to 90% of them singletons. V lost 3 bases to trimming and J lost 3 bases; unmatched junction nucleotides: 6. CDR1 is SGHAT, CDR2 FQNNGV, per germline. The CDR3 consists of 16 residues. This TCR derives from a woman in her seventies with acute or convalescent COVID-19. Input material: peripheral blood. This chain links TRBV11-2 with TRBJ2-1; TRBD1 aligns across 9 bases. The CDR3 is CASSFDGTGRYNEQFF. The CDR3 bases are TGTGCCAGCAGCTTCGACGGGACAGGGCGCTACAATGAGCAGTTCTTC.